This TCR beta chain was found in a study of lymphopenia after photon versus proton radiotherapy. Comment on this clone: What it binds is not known.

The method was immunoSEQ multiplex PCR; TCRdb's version includes in-frame clones alone and lacks a portion of them. The repertoire consists of about 30,000 clones, with 85% to 90% occurring once and the leading ten covering approximately 6.8%. The germline CDR1 and CDR2 sequences are SGHNT and YYREEE (reference sequence). With 4 bases clipped from V and 4 bases from J, the junction kept 6 bases outside the gene matches. The CDR3 has 15 amino acids. Points from the study as a whole: Photon-treated patients lost naive T cells and TCR diversity; proton-treated stayed stable. After the lymphocyte nadir, photon-treated repertoires showed oligoclonal expansion, especially of CD8+ Temra cells.

V and J are TRBV5-4 and TRBJ2-2, with 8 nucleotides matching TRBD2. The starting material was peripheral blood, obtained from a patient treated with photon-based radiotherapy. The sequence was collected from a woman in her 50s with pancreatic cancer. The CDR3 coding sequence is TGTGCCAGCAGCCGAGCGGGAGCGGGCACCGGGGAGCTGTTTTTT. Translation gives CASSRAGAGTGELFF.